Below are 2 T cell receptor beta chains sequenced from a single sample in a study of spatial heterogeneity in lung cancer. TCRdb called the 5' RACE reads again in MiXCR, with one record for every CDR3 protein. The sample consists of about 70,000 distinct CDR3 sequences, roughly 8.9% of them appearing once. The time point here: blood at routine non-recurrence follow-up after resection. Source: PBMCs, taken at follow-up. Receptors originate from a female donor with early-stage non-small cell lung cancer.

This clonotype has just a few counts. The CDR3 DNA reads TGCAGTGCTAGATGGCAGGGGAGGGAAGAAGCTTTCTTT. This codes for CSARWQGREEAFF. The chain joins TRBV20-1 to TRBJ1-1; weak D call: TRBD1 (6 bases). This CDR3 contains 13 residues. The V and J ends lost 2 bases and 8 bases respectively, with 15 bases between them. From germline, CDR1 is DFQATT and CDR2 SNEGSKA (reference sequence).

This clonotype was seen at least ten times. The rearrangement links TRBV28 to TRBJ2-1; the match to TRBD1 covers 10 bases. Germline V gene sequence: CDR1 MDHEN, CDR2 SYDVKM. V lost 1 base, J lost 10 bases, and 10 bases stayed unmatched. This CDR3 comprises 16 residues. In nucleotides, the CDR3 is TGTGCCAGCAGTTTATTGGGAGGGACAGGGGTAAACGAGCAGTTCTTC. As protein: CASSLLGGTGVNEQFF.